One sample yielded the 17 T cell receptor beta chains listed below, sequenced in a study of metastatic and nonmetastatic thyroid tumors. TCRdb called clones again from the PCR reads with MiXCR. The data contain tens of thousands of clones, approximately 12% of them singletons. No patient received treatment before thyroid surgery. Sequencing was done on a sample of tumor tissue. The receptor source for this set is a female donor with papillary thyroid cancer or a benign thyroid nodule (not recorded which). Some clones in this sample may be carry-over from other donors' samples.

The chain uses TRBV27 and TRBJ1-4; no reliable D call. Per the germline V gene, CDR1 is MNHEY and CDR2 is SMNVEV (reference sequence). CDR3 size: 15 residues. V lost 4 bases to trimming and J lost 1 base, with 10 bases between them. The CDR3 sequence is CASSSILRTNEKLFF. CDR3 in DNA: TGTGCCAGCAGTTCGATTTTAAGAACTAATGAAAAACTGTTTTTT.

This clone was observed many times. This rearrangement joins TRBV5-1 to TRBJ2-7; D might be TRBD1 or TRBD2, each matching 6 bases. V gave up 4 bases and J gave up 2 bases, with 16 bases separating them. CDR1 is SGHRS and CDR2 is YFSETQ in the germline V gene. The CDR3 runs to 15 residues. Here the CDR3 DNA reads TGCGCCAGCAGCCGGGACACGGGGGCCCCCTACGAGCAGTACTTC. Translating gives CASSRDTGAPYEQYF.

This clone came up many times. V and J are TRBV7-6 and TRBJ2-5; 7 bases line up with TRBD1. The CDR3 is made up of 15 amino acids. Germline CDR1 reads SGHVS; CDR2 reads FNYEAQ. J lost 1 base, V lost 2 bases, and 4 bases had no gene match. The CDR3 sequence: CASSLQGGGQETQYF. In DNA, the CDR3 is TGTGCCAGCAGCTTACAAGGGGGCGGCCAAGAGACCCAGTACTTC.

This clone was seen a few times. A read error may account for a junction end that differs from germline. The chain's CDR3 is CASRYRDRETPNNEAFF. The DNA of the CDR3 is TGTGCCAGCAGGTACCGGGACAGGGAAACACCGAACAATGAAGCTTTCTTT. V and J are TRBV6-5 and TRBJ1-1; 9 nucleotides agree with TRBD1. The CDR3 is 17 amino acids. The germline CDR1 and CDR2 sequences are MNHEY and SVGAGI.

The CDR3, as DNA: TGTGCCAGCAGCCCCCGACTAGGCGGCAATGAGCAGTTCTTC. Protein sequence: CASSPRLGGNEQFF. This chain links TRBV14 with TRBJ2-1, with D perhaps matching TRBD2 (6 bases). The CDR3 runs to 14 residues. V gave up 4 bases and J gave up 6 bases, with 13 bases separating them. Germline CDR1 reads SGHDN; CDR2 reads FVKESK.

This clone was seen a few times. The V call is TRBV10-3, the J call TRBJ2-4; 9 bases align to TRBD1. The ends lost 2 bases at V and 7 bases at J; junction bases unmatched: 0. The CDR3 is 13 amino acids. Germline CDR1 is ENHRY and CDR2 is SYGVKD. CDR3 DNA: TGTGCCATCAGTGAGGGACAGGGGAACATTCAGTACTTC. Translated, it gives CAISEGQGNIQYF.

This clone was detected many times. The chain joins TRBV9 to TRBJ2-2; maybe TRBD2 (6 bases). Per the germline V gene, CDR1 is SGDLS and CDR2 is YYNGEE. This CDR3 has 16 amino acids. The V end lost 0 bases, the J end lost 4 bases, and 13 bases lay between the germline ends. CDR3 sequence: CASSVAGGLSTGELFF. CDR3 nucleotides: TGTGCCAGCAGCGTAGCTGGAGGGTTAAGCACCGGGGAGCTGTTTTTT.

The chain carries TRBV7-3 and TRBJ2-2; D may be TRBD2 (6 bases). Trimming took 5 bases from V and 8 from J, leaving 15 bases between them. The germline gives CDR1 SGHTA, CDR2 FQGTGA. The CDR3 sequence is 14 residues long. CDR3 DNA sequence: TGTGCCAGCAGCCTCCTAGCCGGACTAGGGGAGCTGTTTTTT. It encodes CASSLLAGLGELFF.

Concerning this clone itself: This may arise from a read error, as a much more abundant clone is one base away. The chain combines TRBV5-1 with TRBJ2-5; D is possibly TRBD1 (5 bases). Germline CDR1 is SGHRS and CDR2 is YFSETQ. CDR3 length: 14 residues. V dropped 4 bases and J dropped 1 base, with 11 bases sitting between them. DNA for the CDR3: TGCGCCAGCAGCCGCTCAGACAGCCAAGAGACCCAGTACTTC. It encodes CASSRSDSQETQYF.

As concerns this clone: A read error is possible here, since a much larger clone lies one base away. The rearrangement uses TRBV20-1 and TRBJ1-1, with D uncertain. The CDR3 is 14 amino acids. The germline gives CDR1 DFQATT, CDR2 SNEGSKA (reference sequence). The CDR3 region has the DNA TGCTGTGCTAGAGGAGGGTCAGTGAACACTGAAGCTTTCTTT. It specifies CCARGGSVNTEAFF.

As concerns this clone: The CDR3 does not end in the conserved phenylalanine or tryptophan, so this is likely a read error. V is TRBV14 and J is TRBJ2-3, with 10 bases fitting TRBD2. Germline values: CDR1 SGHDN, CDR2 FVKESK. The CDR3 loop spans 16 amino acids. V trimming: 2 bases; J trimming: 2 bases; junction bases outside the gene matches: 4. Written as DNA, the CDR3 is TGTGCCAGCAGCCAAATAGCGGGAGGTTCCACAGATACGCAGTATCTT. Translated, it gives CASSQIAGGSTDTQYL.

Of note for this clone: A much larger clone sits a single nucleotide away, making a read error possible. The rearrangement uses TRBV25-1 and TRBJ2-1; D is unclear. CDR3 size: 11 residues. CDR1 and CDR2 (germline): MGHDK, SYGVNS. CDR3 region: CVSSGYNEQFF. The CDR3 DNA follows: TGTGTCAGCAGTGGATACAATGAGCAGTTCTTC.

This clone was observed at least ten times. V and J are TRBV28 and TRBJ2-7, with 7 positions matching TRBD2. CDR3 length: 14 residues. Trimming cost V 6 bases and J 0 bases; bases outside gene matches: 5. From germline, CDR1 is MDHEN and CDR2 SYDVKM. CDR3 sequence: CASRLAKSSYEQYF. CDR3 DNA sequence: TGTGCCAGCAGACTAGCGAAGAGCTCCTACGAGCAGTACTTC.

In its sample, this clone was seen many times. V and J are TRBV20-1 and TRBJ2-7; TRBD2 aligns across 12 bases. This CDR3 is 15 amino acids long. Germline values: CDR1 DFQATT, CDR2 SNEGSKA (reference sequence). V lost 1 base and J lost 2; bases outside the gene matches: 3. CDR3 loop: CSARGGLAGTYEQYF. CDR3 sequence (DNA): TGCAGTGCTAGAGGAGGACTAGCGGGGACCTACGAGCAGTACTTC.

The V and J genes are TRBV12-3 or TRBV12-4 and TRBJ2-1, with 9 bases aligning to TRBD2. V shed 7 bases and J 7 bases; nucleotides not matched to a gene: 11. The CDR3 totals 15 residues. CDR3 in amino acids: CASMGTSSIVNEQFF. The CDR3 DNA reads as TGTGCCAGCATGGGGACTAGCAGTATTGTTAATGAGCAGTTCTTC.

As to this clone: A much larger clone lies one base from this, so it may be a read error. This chain joins TRBV24-1 and TRBJ2-1, with unresolved D. In germline, CDR1 is KGHDR, CDR2 SFDVKD. CDR3 length: 13 residues. V dropped 2 bases and J dropped 7 bases, with 8 bases sitting between them. CDR3 DNA sequence: TGTGCCACCAGTGATTGTGACCTGAATGAGCAGTTCTTC. This codes for CATSDCDLNEQFF.

Many counts were recorded for this clone. The chain is built from TRBV20-1 and TRBJ1-1; 7 bases map to TRBD1. V trimming: 6 bases; J trimming: 1 base; junction bases outside the gene matches: 5. CDR1 is DFQATT and CDR2 is SNEGSKA in the germline V gene (reference sequence). CDR3 length: 13 amino acids. This CDR3 is CSALKGANTEAFF. CDR3 nucleotides: TGCAGTGCCCTGAAGGGGGCGAACACTGAAGCTTTCTTT.